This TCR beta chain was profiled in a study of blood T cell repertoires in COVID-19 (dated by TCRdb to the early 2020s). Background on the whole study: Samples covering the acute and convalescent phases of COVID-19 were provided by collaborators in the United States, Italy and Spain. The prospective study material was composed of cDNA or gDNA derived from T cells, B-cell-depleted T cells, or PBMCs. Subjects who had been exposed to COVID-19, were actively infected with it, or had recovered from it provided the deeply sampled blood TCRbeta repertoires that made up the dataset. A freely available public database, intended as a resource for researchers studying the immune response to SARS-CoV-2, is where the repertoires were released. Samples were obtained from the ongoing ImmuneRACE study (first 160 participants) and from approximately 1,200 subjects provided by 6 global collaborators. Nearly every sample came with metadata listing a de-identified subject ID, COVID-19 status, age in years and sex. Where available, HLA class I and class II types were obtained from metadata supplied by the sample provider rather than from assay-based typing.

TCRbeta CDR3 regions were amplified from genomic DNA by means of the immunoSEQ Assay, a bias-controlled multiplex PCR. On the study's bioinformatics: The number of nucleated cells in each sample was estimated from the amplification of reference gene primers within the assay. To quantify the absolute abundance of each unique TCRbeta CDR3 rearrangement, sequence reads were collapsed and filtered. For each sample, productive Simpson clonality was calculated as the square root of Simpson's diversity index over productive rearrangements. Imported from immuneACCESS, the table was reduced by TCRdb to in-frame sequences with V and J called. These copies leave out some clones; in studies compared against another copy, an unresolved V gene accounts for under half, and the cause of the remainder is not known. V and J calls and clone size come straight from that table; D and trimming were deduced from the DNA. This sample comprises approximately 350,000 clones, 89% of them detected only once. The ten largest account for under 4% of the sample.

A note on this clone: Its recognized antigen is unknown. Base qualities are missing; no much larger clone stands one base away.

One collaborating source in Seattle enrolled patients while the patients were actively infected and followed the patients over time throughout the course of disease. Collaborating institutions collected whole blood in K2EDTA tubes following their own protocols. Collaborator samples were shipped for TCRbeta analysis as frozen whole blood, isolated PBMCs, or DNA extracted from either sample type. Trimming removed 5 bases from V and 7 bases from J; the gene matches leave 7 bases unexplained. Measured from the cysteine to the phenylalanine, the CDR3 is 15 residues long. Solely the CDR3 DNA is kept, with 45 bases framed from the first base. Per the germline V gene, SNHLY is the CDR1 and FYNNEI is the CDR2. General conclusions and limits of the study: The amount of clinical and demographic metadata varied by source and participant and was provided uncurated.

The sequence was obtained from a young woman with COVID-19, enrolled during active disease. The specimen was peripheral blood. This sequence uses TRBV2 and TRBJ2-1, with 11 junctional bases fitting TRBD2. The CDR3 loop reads CASSRGLAVRNEQFF. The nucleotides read TGTGCCAGCAGTAGGGGACTAGCGGTCCGGAATGAGCAGTTCTTC.